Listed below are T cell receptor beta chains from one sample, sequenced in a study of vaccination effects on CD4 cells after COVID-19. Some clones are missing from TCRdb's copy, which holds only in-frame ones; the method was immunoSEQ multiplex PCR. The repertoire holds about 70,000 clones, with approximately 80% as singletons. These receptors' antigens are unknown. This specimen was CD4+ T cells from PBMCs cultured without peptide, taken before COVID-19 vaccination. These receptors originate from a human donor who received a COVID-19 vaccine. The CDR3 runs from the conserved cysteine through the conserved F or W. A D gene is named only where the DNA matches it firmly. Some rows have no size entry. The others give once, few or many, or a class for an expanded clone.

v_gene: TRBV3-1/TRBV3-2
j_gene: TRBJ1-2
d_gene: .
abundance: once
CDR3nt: TGTGCCAGCAGCCAACAATTTACAGGGTTTCGGGATGGCTACACCTTC
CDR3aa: CASSQQFTGFRDGYTF

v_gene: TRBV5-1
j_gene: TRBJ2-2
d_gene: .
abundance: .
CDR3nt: TGCGCCAGCAGCTTGGCCCCGTTAGGGGCTGATACCGGGGAGCTGTTTTTT
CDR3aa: CASSLAPLGADTGELFF

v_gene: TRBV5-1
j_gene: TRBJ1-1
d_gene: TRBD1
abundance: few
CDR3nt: TGCGCCAGCAGACGGGGAGGGACAGCCACTGAAGCTTTCTTT
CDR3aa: CASRRGGTATEAFF

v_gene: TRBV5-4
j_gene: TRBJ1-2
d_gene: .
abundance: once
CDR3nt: TGTGCCAGCAGCTTGGGGGCGGTATATGGCTACACCTTC
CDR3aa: CASSLGAVYGYTF

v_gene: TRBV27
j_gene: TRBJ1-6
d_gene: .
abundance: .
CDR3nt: TGTGCCAGCAGTTTATCGCAGACAGCCTATAATTCACCCCTCCACTTT
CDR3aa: CASSLSQTAYNSPLHF

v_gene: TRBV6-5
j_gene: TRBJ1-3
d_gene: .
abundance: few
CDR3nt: TGTGCCAGCAGTTACCTCCAGTTCGGAGCTGGAAACACCATATATTTT
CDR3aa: CASSYLQFGAGNTIYF

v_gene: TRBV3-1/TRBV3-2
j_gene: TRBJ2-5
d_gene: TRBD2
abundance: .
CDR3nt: TGTGCCAGCAGCCAAGCTAGCGGGGGCCCCGGGACCCAGTACTTC
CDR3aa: CASSQASGGPGTQYF

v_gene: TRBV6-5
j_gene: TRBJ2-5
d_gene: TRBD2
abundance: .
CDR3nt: TGTGCCAGCAGTTACGGTGTAGCGGGGGGCCAAGAGACCCAGTACTTC
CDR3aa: CASSYGVAGGQETQYF

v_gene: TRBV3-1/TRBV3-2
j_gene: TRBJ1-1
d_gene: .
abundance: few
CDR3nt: TGTGCCAGCAGCCAAAGGCCGGGGGCGGTCACTGAAGCTTTCTTT
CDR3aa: CASSQRPGAVTEAFF

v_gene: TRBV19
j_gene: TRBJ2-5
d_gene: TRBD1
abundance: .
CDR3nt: TGTGCCAGTAGTACAGGACGGACAGGCTATCTCGGAGAGACCCAGTACTTC
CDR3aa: CASSTGRTGYLGETQYF

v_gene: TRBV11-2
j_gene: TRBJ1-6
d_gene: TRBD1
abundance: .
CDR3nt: TGTGCCAGCAGCTTGGGACAGCCCGGCTCACCCCTCCACTTT
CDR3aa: CASSLGQPGSPLHF

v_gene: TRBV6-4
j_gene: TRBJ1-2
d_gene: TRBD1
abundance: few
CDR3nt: TGTGCCAGCAGTATTCAAAATGAGGGGGCGATGAGTGGCTACACCTTC
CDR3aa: CASSIQNEGAMSGYTF

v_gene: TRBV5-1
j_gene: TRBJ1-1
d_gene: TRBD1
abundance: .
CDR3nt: TGCGCCAGCAGCGGTTCGACAGGGCTGAACACTGAAGCTTTCTTT
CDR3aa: CASSGSTGLNTEAFF

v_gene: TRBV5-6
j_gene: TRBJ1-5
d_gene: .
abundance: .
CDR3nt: TGTGCCAGCAGCTTGGTTGCAGGGCCGGTCCAGCCCCAGCATTTT
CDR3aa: CASSLVAGPVQPQHF

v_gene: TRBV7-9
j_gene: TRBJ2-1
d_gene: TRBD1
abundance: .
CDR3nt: TGTGCCAGCAGACCGCGTGGGACAGGGTACAATGAGCAGTTCTTC
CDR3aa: CASRPRGTGYNEQFF

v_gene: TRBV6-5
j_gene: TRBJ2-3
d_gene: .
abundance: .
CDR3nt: TGTGCCAGCAGTTACTCCCGGGAGAGTACAGATACGCAGTATTTT
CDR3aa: CASSYSRESTDTQYF

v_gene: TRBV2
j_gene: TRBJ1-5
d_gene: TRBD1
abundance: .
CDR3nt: TGTGCCAGCAGTTGGGACAGGACTACTCAGCCCCAGCATTTT
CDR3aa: CASSWDRTTQPQHF

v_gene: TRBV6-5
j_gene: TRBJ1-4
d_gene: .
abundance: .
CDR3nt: TGTGCCAGCAGTTACAGGGGTACGAAAAAACTGTTTTTT
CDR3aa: CASSYRGTKKLFF

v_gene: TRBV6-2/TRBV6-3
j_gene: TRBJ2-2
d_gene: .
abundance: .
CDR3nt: TGTGCCAGCAGTTACTCGGGGTTGAACACCGGGGAGCTGTTTTTT
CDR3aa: CASSYSGLNTGELFF

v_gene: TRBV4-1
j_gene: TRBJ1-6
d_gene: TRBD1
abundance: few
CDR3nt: TGCGCCAGCAGCCAGGACAGGGGGTATTTACCCCTCCACTTT
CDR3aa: CASSQDRGYLPLHF

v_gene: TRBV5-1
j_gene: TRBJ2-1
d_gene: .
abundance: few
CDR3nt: TGCGCCAGCAGCCCGATGGACTGGGGGGCCAATGAGCAGTTCTTC
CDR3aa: CASSPMDWGANEQFF

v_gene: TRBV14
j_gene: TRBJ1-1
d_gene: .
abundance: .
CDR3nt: TGTGCCAGCAGCCACAGCCGGACAGCGAACACTGAAGCTTTCTTT
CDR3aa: CASSHSRTANTEAFF

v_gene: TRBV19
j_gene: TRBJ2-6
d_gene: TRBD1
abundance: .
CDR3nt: TGTGCCAGTAGTCTACCCGGGACAGGGACTGGGGCCAACGTCCTGACTTTC
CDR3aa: CASSLPGTGTGANVLTF

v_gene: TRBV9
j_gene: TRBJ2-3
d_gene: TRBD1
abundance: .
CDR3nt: TGTGCCAGCAGCGTAGTAGATACAGGGGGAACCGATACGCAGTATTTT
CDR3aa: CASSVVDTGGTDTQYF

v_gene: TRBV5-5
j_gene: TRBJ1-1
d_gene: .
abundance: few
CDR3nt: TGTGCCAGCAGCTCGGGCGCCTACACTGAAGCTTTCTTT
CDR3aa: CASSSGAYTEAFF

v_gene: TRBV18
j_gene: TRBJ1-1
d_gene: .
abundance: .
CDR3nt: TGTGCCAGCTCATCTCAGGGTAGCGCTGAAGCTTTCTTT
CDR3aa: CASSSQGSAEAFF